This TCR beta chain was captured in a study of Graves' ophthalmopathy and Graves' hyperthyroidism. The CDR3 has 14 residues. V dropped 7 bases and J dropped 5 bases, with 14 bases sitting between them. From RNA, the CDR3 regions of TCR beta chains were amplified and sequenced. Amplification began with first-round RT-PCR using HTBI primers, then second-round multiplex PCR was performed. TCRdb fed the multiplex PCR reads into MiXCR, producing one record per CDR3 protein. Found here are about 210,000 distinct CDR3 sequences, approximately 28% of them singletons; the top ten hold 9.1%. Ten or more counts support this clonotype. None of the included patients had other autoimmune diseases, uncontrolled infections, pregnancy or lactation, as these led to exclusion. Clinical symptoms, serum thyroxine, TRAb, thyroid ultrasound and orbital computed tomography determined diagnosis. Fresh peripheral blood (approximately 9.5 ml) yielded the PBMCs.

Input material: peripheral blood. The chain couples TRBV12-3 or TRBV12-4 to TRBJ2-2; D might be TRBD1 or TRBD2, each matching 7 bases. This TCR was sampled from a man aged 45-60 years with Graves' ophthalmopathy. The CDR3 reads CASNGGTATGELFF. DNA for the CDR3: TGTGCCAGCAACGGGGGGACAGCTACCGGGGAGCTGTTTTTT.